What follows describes a single T cell receptor beta chain. CDR1 is LGHNA, CDR2 YSLEER, per germline. This CDR3 has 17 amino acids. Trimming cost V 0 bases and J 3 bases, with 18 bases left between them. The data belong to a study of blood T cell repertoires in COVID-19. Across the whole study: Nucleic acid was either cDNA or gDNA, and it came from T cells, B-cell-depleted T cells, or PBMCs.

Clones were read by immunoSEQ multiplex PCR, and TCRdb kept only the in-frame ones, dropping some. The repertoire holds about 150,000 clones, with approximately 90% as singletons. The V gene is TRBV4-3, the J gene TRBJ2-7; D possibly corresponds to TRBD1 (6 bases). The sequencing sample was made of PBMCs or T cells enriched from blood (not recorded which). The TCR sequence derives from a middle-aged woman who had been exposed to COVID-19. CDR3 in amino acids: CASSQDLPARGNYEQYF. The DNA of the CDR3 is TGCGCCAGCAGCCAAGACCTTCCAGCTAGGGGGAACTACGAGCAGTACTTC.